This T cell receptor (beta chain) was sequenced in a study of T-cell memory formation after mild COVID-19. This CDR3 comprises 12 residues. V was clipped by 4 bases and J by 4 bases, with 8 bases between them. Germline V lookup: CDR1 SEHNR, CDR2 FQNEAQ (reference sequence). With constant-segment primers, 5'RACE yielded cDNA libraries of TCR alpha and TCR beta that carried sample barcodes and UMIs. One entry per CDR3 protein, called by TCRdb with MiXCR from the 5' RACE reads. The sample carries roughly 130,000 distinct CDR3 sequences, approximately 5.9% recorded once. This clonotype was detected ten times or more.

Source material: PBMCs or a T cell subset sorted from them (not recorded which). The chain uses TRBV7-9 and TRBJ2-7; D ambiguous. This receptor was obtained from an adult woman who had mild COVID-19 (a few samples of this study predate the infection). Cell type and time point are not known. This chain's CDR3 is CASSWGTYEQYF. The CDR3 region has the DNA TGTGCCAGCAGCTGGGGAACATACGAGCAGTACTTC. Complete variable domain (other parts from reference TRBV7-9 and TRBJ2-7): DTGVSQNPRHKITKRGQNVTFRCDPISEHNRLYWYRQTLGQGPEFLTYFQNEAQLEKSRLLSDRFSAERPKGSFSTLEIQRTEQGDSAMYLCASSWGTYEQYFGPGTRLTVT.